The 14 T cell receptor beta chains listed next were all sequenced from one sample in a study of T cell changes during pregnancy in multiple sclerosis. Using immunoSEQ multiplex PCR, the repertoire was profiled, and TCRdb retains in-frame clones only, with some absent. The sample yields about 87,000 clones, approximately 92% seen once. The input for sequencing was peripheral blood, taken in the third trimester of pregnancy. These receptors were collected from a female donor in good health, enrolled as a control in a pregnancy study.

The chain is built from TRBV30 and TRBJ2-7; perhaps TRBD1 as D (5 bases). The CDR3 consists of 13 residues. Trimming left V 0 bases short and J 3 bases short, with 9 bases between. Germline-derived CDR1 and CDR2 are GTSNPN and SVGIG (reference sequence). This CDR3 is CAWSVNRGYEQYF. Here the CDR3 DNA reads TGTGCCTGGAGTGTAAATAGGGGCTACGAGCAGTACTTC. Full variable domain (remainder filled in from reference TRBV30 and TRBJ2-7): SQTIHQWPATLVQPVGSPLSLECTVEGTSNPNLYWYRQAAGRGLQLLFYSVGIGQISSEVPQNLSASRPQDRQFILSSKKLLLSDSGFYLCAWSVNRGYEQYFGPGTRLTVT.

The CDR3 is CASIGTKSTGELFF. CDR3 coding DNA: TGTGCCAGCATTGGGACTAAGAGCACCGGGGAGCTGTTTTTT. The V call is TRBV2, the J call TRBJ2-2, with TRBD2 identical over 7 bases. Trimming cost V 7 bases and J 4 bases; bases outside gene matches: 6. Per germline, CDR1 SNHLY and CDR2 FYNNEI. The CDR3 extends over 14 amino acids.

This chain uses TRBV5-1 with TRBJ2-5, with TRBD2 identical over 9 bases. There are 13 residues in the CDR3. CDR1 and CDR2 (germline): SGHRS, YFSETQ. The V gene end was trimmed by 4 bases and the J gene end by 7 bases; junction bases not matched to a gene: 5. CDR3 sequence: CASSVETSGTQYF. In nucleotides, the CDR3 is TGCGCCAGCAGCGTGGAGACTAGCGGGACCCAGTACTTC.

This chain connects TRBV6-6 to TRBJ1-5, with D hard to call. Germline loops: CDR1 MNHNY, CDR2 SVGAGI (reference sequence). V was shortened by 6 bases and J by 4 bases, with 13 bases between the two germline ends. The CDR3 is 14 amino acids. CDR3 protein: CASSPSGQNQPQHF. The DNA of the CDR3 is TGTGCCAGCAGCCCAAGCGGGCAAAATCAGCCCCAGCATTTT.

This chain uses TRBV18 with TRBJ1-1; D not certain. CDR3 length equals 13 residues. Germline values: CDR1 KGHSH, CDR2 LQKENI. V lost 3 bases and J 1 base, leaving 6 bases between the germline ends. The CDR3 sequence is CASSPGQNTEAFF. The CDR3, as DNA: TGTGCCAGCTCACCGGGCCAGAACACTGAAGCTTTCTTT.

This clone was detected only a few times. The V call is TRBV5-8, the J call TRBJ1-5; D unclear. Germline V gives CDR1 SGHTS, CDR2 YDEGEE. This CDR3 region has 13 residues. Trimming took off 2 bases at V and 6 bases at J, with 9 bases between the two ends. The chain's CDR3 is CASSLLVVQPQHF. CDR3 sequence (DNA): TGTGCCAGCAGCTTATTAGTGGTTCAGCCCCAGCATTTT.

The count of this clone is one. CDR3 in amino acids: CASSAPSGYTGELFF. CDR3 bases: TGTGCCAGCTCAGCTCCTAGCGGATACACCGGGGAGCTGTTTTTT. The chain employs TRBV18 and TRBJ2-2; 7 nucleotides align to TRBD2. Unmatched junction bases numbered 6, after V lost 5 bases and J lost 3 bases. The length of the CDR3 is 15 residues. Per germline, CDR1 KGHSH and CDR2 LQKENI.

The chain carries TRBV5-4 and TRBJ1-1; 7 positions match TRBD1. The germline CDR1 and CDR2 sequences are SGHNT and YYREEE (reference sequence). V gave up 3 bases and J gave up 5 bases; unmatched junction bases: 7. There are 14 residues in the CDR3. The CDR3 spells CASSSPPDRTEAFF. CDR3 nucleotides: TGTGCCAGCAGCTCCCCCCCGGACAGGACTGAAGCTTTCTTT.

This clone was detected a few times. The CDR3 DNA sequence: TGCGCCAGCAGACATACCCTTGGGCAGACCGCTAACTATGGCTACACCTTC. It yields the protein CASRHTLGQTANYGYTF. V is TRBV5-1 and J is TRBJ1-2; D remains ambiguous. This CDR3 has 17 residues. Trimming left V 5 bases short and J 0 bases short, with 20 bases between. In germline, CDR1 is SGHRS, CDR2 YFSETQ.

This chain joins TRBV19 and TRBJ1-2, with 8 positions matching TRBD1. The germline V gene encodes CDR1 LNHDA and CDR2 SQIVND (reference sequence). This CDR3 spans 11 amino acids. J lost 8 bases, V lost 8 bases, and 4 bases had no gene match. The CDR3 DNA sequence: TGTGCCAGTTGGACAGGGAACGGCTACACCTTC. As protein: CASWTGNGYTF.

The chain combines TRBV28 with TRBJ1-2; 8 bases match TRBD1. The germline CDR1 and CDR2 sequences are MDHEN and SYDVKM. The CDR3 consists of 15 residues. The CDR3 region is CASDISPGTGLGYTF. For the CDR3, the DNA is TGTGCGAGCGATATATCTCCCGGGACAGGACTTGGCTACACCTTC.

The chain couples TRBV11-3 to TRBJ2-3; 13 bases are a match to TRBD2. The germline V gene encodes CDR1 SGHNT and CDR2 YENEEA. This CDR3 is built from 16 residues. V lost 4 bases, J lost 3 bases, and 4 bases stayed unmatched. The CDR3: CASSSRTSGSTDTQYF. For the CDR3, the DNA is TGTGCCAGCAGCTCCCGGACTAGCGGGAGTACAGATACGCAGTATTTT.

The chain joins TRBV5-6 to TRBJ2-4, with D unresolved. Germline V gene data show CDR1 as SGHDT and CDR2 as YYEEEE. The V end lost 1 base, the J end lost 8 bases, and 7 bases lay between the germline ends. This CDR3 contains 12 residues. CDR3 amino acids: CASSLLEDIQYF. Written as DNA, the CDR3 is TGTGCCAGCAGCTTGTTAGAAGACATTCAGTACTTC.

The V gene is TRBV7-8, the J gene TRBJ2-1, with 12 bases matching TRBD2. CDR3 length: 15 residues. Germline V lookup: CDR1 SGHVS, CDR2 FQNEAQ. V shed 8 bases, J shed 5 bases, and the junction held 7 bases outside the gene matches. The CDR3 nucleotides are TGTGCCAGCCAATATCGGACTAGCGGGAACAATGAGCAGTTCTTC. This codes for CASQYRTSGNNEQFF.